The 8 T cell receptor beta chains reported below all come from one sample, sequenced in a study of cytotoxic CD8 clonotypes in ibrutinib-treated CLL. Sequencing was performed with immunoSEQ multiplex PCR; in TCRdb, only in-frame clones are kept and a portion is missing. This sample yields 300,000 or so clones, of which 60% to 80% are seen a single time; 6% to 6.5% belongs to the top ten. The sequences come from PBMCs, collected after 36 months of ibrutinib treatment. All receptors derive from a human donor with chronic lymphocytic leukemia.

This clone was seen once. DNA for the CDR3: TGTGCCAGCAGCGTAGCCGGGGCACTAGCCTTAGATGAGCAGTTCTTC. It codes for CASSVAGALALDEQFF. The rearrangement links TRBV9 to TRBJ2-1; TRBD2 might be the D (6 bases). CDR1 is SGDLS, CDR2 YYNGEE, per germline. Between the trimmed V and J ends, which lost 0 bases and 8 bases, there was a span of 18 bases. This CDR3 spans 16 amino acids.

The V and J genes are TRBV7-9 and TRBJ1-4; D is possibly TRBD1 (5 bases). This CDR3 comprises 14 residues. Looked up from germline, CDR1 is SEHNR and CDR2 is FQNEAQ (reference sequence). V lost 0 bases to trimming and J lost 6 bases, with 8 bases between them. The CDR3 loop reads CASSLAAGHEKLFF. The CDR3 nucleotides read TGTGCCAGCAGCTTAGCGGCAGGGCATGAAAAACTGTTTTTT.

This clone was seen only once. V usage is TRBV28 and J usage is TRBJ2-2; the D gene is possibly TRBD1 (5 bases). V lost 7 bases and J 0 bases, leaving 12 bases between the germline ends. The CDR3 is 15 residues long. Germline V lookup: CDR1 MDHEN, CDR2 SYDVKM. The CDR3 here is CASTIDSANTGELFF. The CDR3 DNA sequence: TGTGCCAGCACGATCGACAGCGCGAACACCGGGGAGCTGTTTTTT.

The chain's CDR3 is CAWRGDAGELFF. DNA for the CDR3: TGTGCCTGGCGGGGTGACGCCGGGGAGCTGTTTTTT. The genes are TRBV30 and TRBJ2-2, with D tentatively TRBD2 (5 bases). Germline CDR1 is GTSNPN and CDR2 is SVGIG (reference sequence). Trimming took off 5 bases at V and 6 bases at J, with 10 bases between the two ends. The CDR3 extends over 12 amino acids.

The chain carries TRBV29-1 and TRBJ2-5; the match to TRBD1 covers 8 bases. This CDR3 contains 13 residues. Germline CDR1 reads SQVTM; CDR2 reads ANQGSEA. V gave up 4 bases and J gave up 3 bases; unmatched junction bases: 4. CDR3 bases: TGCAGCGTTGGACCGACAGGGGAAGAGACCCAGTACTTC. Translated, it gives CSVGPTGEETQYF.

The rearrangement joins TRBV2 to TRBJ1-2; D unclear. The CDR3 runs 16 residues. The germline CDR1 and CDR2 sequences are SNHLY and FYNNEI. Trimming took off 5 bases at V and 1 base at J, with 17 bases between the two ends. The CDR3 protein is CASSLQWWDFNYGYTF. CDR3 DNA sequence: TGTGCCAGCAGTCTCCAGTGGTGGGATTTTAACTATGGCTACACCTTC. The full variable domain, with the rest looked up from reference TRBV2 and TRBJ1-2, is EPEVTQTPSHQVTQMGQEVILRCVPISNHLYFYWYRQILGQKVEFLVSFYNNEISEKSEIFDDQFSVERPDGSNFTLKIRSTKLEDSAMYFCASSLQWWDFNYGYTFGSGTRLTVV.

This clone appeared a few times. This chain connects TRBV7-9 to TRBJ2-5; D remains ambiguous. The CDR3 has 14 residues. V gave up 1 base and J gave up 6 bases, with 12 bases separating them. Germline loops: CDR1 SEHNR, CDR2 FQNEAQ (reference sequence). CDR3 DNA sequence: TGTGCCAGCAGCTTAGTAGCCGGGTTGAAGACCCAGTACTTC. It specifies CASSLVAGLKTQYF.

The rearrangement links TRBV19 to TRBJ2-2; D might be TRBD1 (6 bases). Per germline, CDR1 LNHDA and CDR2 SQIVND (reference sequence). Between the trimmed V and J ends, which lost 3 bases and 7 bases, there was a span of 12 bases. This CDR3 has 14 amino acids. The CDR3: CASSIYEGHGELFF. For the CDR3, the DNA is TGTGCCAGTAGTATCTATGAGGGACACGGGGAGCTGTTTTTT.